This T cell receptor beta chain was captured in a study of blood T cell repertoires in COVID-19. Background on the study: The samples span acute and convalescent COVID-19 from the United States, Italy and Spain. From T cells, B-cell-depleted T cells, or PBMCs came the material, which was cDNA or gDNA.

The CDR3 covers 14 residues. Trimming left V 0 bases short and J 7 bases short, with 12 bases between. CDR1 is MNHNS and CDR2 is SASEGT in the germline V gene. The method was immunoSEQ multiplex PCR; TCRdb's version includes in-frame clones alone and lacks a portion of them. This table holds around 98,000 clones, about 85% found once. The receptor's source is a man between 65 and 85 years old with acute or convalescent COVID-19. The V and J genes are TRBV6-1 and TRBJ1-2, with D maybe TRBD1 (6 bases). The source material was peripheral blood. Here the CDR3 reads CASSEARGLSGYTF. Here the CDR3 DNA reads TGTGCCAGCAGTGAAGCGCGGGGGCTCTCTGGCTACACCTTC.